These 8 T cell receptor beta chains originate from one sample sequenced in a study of shared clonotypes between healthy human individuals. Naive CD8 populations comprised CD45RO-negative cells positively selected for CCR7, excluding terminally differentiated effector memory CD45RA+ cells. Profiled with immunoSEQ multiplex PCR; TCRdb holds only in-frame clones, not every one. The sample includes millions of clones, over 85% of them seen just once. Sequencing was carried out using naive CD8+ T cells sorted from blood. Receptor source: a man younger than 30 in good health.

The V and J genes are TRBV13 and TRBJ2-1; possibly TRBD2 for D (5 bases). The V and J ends lost 4 bases and 8 bases respectively, with 9 bases between them. CDR1 is PRHDT and CDR2 is FYEKMQ in the germline V gene (reference sequence). The CDR3 contains 12 residues. The CDR3 loop is CASSSEVDEQFF. Written as DNA, the CDR3 is TGTGCCAGCAGCTCGGAGGTCGATGAGCAGTTCTTC.

CDR3 sequence: CASSPLGTGQETQYF. In DNA, the CDR3 is TGTGCCAGCAGTCCCCTCGGAACAGGCCAAGAGACCCAGTACTTC. This chain joins TRBV6-5 and TRBJ2-5, with D possibly being TRBD1 (5 bases). Trimming left V 5 bases short and J 1 base short, with 14 bases between. Looked up from germline, CDR1 is MNHEY and CDR2 is SVGAGI. The CDR3 spans 15 residues.

The J gene is TRBJ2-2, the V gene TRBV10-3; D gene ambiguous. Trimming took 2 bases from V and 15 from J, leaving 19 bases between them. The CDR3 totals 14 residues. The germline V gene encodes CDR1 ENHRY and CDR2 SYGVKD. Here the CDR3 DNA reads TGTGCCATCAGTGAGCAGCTGGGCACCCTTACTGTGTTTTTT. It is translated as CAISEQLGTLTVFF.

This clone was detected only once. The CDR3 DNA follows: TGTGCCAGCAGCTTCCCGGGACTAGCGGGAGGGGATCGGGCAGATACGCAGTATTTT. Translating it yields CASSFPGLAGGDRADTQYF. The V gene is TRBV13, the J gene TRBJ2-3, with TRBD2 identical over 16 bases. Germline assignment: CDR1 PRHDT and CDR2 FYEKMQ (reference sequence). J was trimmed by 4 bases and V by 3 bases; bases with no gene match: 10. CDR3 length: 19 amino acids.

Points on this clone: Additional DNA sequences in this sample encode the identical CDR3. The V call is TRBV4-1, the J call TRBJ2-7, with 9 bases identical to TRBD1. CDR1 is MGHRA and CDR2 is YSYEKL in the germline V gene. This CDR3 region has 15 residues. The junction had 4 bases not matched to a gene; V was cut back by 2 bases and J by 2 bases. CDR3 in DNA: TGCGCCAGCAGCCAACCGGGACAGGGAACCTACGAGCAGTACTTC. It encodes CASSQPGQGTYEQYF.

Details on this clone: Other DNA sequences from this sample encode an identical CDR3 as well. The J gene is TRBJ2-1, the V gene TRBV27, with 8 nucleotides matching TRBD1. The CDR3 is 14 amino acids. CDR1 and CDR2 (germline): MNHEY, SMNVEV (reference sequence). Trimming took 4 bases from V and 4 from J; bases not matched to a gene: 3. CDR3 bases: TGTGCCAGCAGTTGGGGACAGGCTTACAATGAGCAGTTCTTC. Protein product: CASSWGQAYNEQFF.

About this clone: This sample also contains other DNA sequences that code for the same CDR3. The V gene is TRBV27, the J gene TRBJ1-5, with 7 bases aligning to TRBD1. The V segment lost 6 bases and the J segment 2 bases; nucleotides outside the gene matches: 4. The CDR3 is 14 amino acids. Germline CDR1 is MNHEY and CDR2 is SMNVEV (reference sequence). Written as DNA, the CDR3 is TGTGCCAGCAGCCCAACAGGGGGCAATCAGCCCCAGCATTTT. It translates to CASSPTGGNQPQHF.

The chain links TRBV27 to TRBJ2-7; D is perhaps TRBD2 (5 bases). Germline values: CDR1 MNHEY, CDR2 SMNVEV (reference sequence). Between the trimmed V and J ends, which lost 2 bases and 0 bases, there was a span of 8 bases. CDR3 length: 14 residues. CDR3: CASSLKRFSYEQYF. CDR3 DNA sequence: TGTGCCAGCAGTTTAAAGCGGTTCTCCTACGAGCAGTACTTC.